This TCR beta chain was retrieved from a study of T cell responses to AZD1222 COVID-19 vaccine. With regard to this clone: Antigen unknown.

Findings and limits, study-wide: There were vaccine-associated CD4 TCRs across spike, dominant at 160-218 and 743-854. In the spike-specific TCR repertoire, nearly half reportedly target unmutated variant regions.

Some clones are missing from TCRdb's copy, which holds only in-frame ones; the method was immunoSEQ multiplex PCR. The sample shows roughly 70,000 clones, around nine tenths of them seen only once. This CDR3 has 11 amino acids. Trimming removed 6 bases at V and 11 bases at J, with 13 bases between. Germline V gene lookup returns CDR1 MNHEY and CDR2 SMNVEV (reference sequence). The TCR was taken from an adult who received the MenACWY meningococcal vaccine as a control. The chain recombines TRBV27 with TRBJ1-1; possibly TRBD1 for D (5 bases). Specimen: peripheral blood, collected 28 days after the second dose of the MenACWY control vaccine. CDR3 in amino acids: CASSSAGPAFF. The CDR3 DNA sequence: TGTGCCAGCAGCTCGGCAGGGCCGGCTTTCTTT.